This T cell receptor (beta chain) was found in a study of T cells in tuberculosis. Per the germline V gene, CDR1 is LGHNA and CDR2 is YNFKEQ. V lost 0 bases to trimming and J lost 0 bases, with 24 bases between them. The CDR3 is made up of 21 amino acids. Generated by immunoSEQ multiplex PCR, the TCRdb table keeps only in-frame clones and is missing some. Here the sample spans about 40,000 clones, approximately 94% being singletons. Time point: new active TB diagnosis, blood taken before or within 7 days of starting treatment. The TCR sequence derives from an adult with tuberculosis. The material sequenced was PBMCs, taken at tuberculosis diagnosis. The chain couples TRBV4-2 to TRBJ1-3; D perhaps matches TRBD1 (5 bases). CDR3 protein: CASSQDLPGTHLGGSGNTIYF. As DNA, the CDR3 is TGTGCCAGCAGCCAAGATCTGCCCGGGACTCACCTCGGGGGCTCTGGAAACACCATATATTTT.